The rows below give T cell receptor beta chains drawn from one sample of a study of radiotherapy plus CTLA-4 blockade in lung cancer. Generated by immunoSEQ multiplex PCR, the TCRdb table keeps only in-frame clones and is missing some. The sample has around 82,000 clones, more than 85% seen once; the top ten hold 16%. The sequences come from peripheral blood, collected from a patient treated with radiotherapy plus ipilimumab. The receptor source for this set is a human donor with non-small cell lung cancer that progressed on radiotherapy plus ipilimumab. The conserved cysteine and the conserved F or W are not part of the CDR3 here.

TRBV2,TRBJ1-2,ASSQGAYGYT
TRBV7-3,TRBJ1-2,ASSLPSQPYYGYT
TRBV7-2,TRBJ1-1,ASSLAGAGEAF
TRBV2,TRBJ2-7,ASSGFNFYEQY
TRBV7-8,TRBJ1-5,ASSLTGGAGQPQH
TRBV29-1,TRBJ1-1,SVYYGMNTEAF
TRBV7-3,TRBJ2-2,ASSLRTGELF
TRBV6-4,TRBJ1-1,ASSDPGQGNEAF
TRBV6-6,TRBJ1-2,ASSSNIDRQPHGYT
TRBV6-5,TRBJ1-1,ASRGQPLNTEAF
TRBV19,TRBJ1-2,ASKSVEYYGYT
TRBV2,TRBJ2-1,ASSASTRGGEQF
TRBV18,TRBJ2-2,ASSPRVQAQGPSNTGELF
TRBV29-1,TRBJ2-1,SVDGDFHNEQF
TRBV4-3,TRBJ1-2,ASSQGQGAMGYT
TRBV7-8,TRBJ2-7,ASSRLAGAYEQY
TRBV7-2,TRBJ2-1,ASSKGASGSYNEQF
TRBV5-8,TRBJ1-2,ASSTRDRKPANYGYT
TRBV7-3,TRBJ1-2,ASSLTRGRKVCNYGYT
TRBV6-4,TRBJ2-3,ASSVGAGASTDTQY
TRBV14,TRBJ1-2,ASSQDQKESYGYT
TRBV18,TRBJ1-6,ASSPPGQGRGSPLH
TRBV7-9,TRBJ2-3,ASSLEGTSTDTQY
TRBV14,TRBJ2-5,ASSQDLVGETQY
TRBV19,TRBJ1-5,ASGEQRGFQPQH
TRBV7-9,TRBJ1-2,ASSSILSLTGGYGYT
TRBV29-1,TRBJ1-1,SVVGPPNTEAF
TRBV20-1,TRBJ1-1,SARPGQEAF
TRBV7-9,TRBJ1-1,ASSSRSGGNTEAF
TRBV2,TRBJ1-3,ASSEGFSGNTIY
TRBV19,TRBJ1-2,ASRSASGYT
TRBV2,TRBJ1-1,ASSGRKNTEAF
TRBV25-1,TRBJ2-5,ASTPSGVQETQY
TRBV9,TRBJ1-3,ASSVGWGGGNTIY
TRBV4-3,TRBJ2-5,ASSQERTSGGETQY
TRBV19,TRBJ1-2,ASSILGTPIRGGYT
TRBV6-1,TRBJ2-7,ASSDPGREGHEQY
TRBV19,TRBJ1-2,ASRTPGSYYGYT
TRBV30,TRBJ2-3,AWSVSSGIGTDTQY
TRBV5-4,TRBJ1-2,ASSLVEGYGYT
TRBV28,TRBJ2-5,ASTTQETQY
TRBV28,TRBJ2-7,ASSLGYEQY
TRBV6-6,TRBJ1-6,ASRYNSYNSPLH
TRBV30,TRBJ2-5,AWSVQGETQY
TRBV6-5,TRBJ1-2,ASRPDSLSGYT
TRBV7-9,TRBJ1-2,ASTISVPYYGYT
TRBV30,TRBJ1-5,AWSYGQGDQPQH
TRBV7-8,TRBJ2-2,ASSLDAGRANTGELF
TRBV13,TRBJ1-4,ASSIRQGIEEKLF
TRBV20-1,TRBJ1-1,SARDLVKAF
TRBV6-1,TRBJ1-2,ASSGVTQTYGYT
TRBV27,TRBJ1-1,ASSSRARQHTEAF
TRBV6-6,TRBJ2-7,ASSRTVYEQY
TRBV27,TRBJ2-7,ASTPLAVGNNEQY
TRBV7-9,TRBJ2-7,ASSLSAYEQY
TRBV11-2,TRBJ1-1,ASSPAVPGDWVMNTEAF
TRBV27,TRBJ2-2,ASSRVCDNRTRPTGELF